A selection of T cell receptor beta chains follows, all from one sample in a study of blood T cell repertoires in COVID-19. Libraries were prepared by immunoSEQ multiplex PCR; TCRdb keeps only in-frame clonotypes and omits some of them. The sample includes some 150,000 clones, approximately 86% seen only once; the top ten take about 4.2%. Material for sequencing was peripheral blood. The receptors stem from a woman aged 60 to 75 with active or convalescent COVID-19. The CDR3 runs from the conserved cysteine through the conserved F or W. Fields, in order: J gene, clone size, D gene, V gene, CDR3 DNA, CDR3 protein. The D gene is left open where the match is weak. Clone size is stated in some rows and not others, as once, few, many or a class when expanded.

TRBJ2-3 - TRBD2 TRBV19 TGTGCCAGGCACCGGGGGGGCACAGATACGCAGTATTTT CARHRGGTDTQYF
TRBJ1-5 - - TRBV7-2 TGTGCCAGCACTTTACAGGGTGGGGGCAATCAGCCCCAGCATTTT CASTLQGGGNQPQHF
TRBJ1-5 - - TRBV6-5 TGTGCCAGCAGTTACTCGGGGGGAATTAGCAATCAGCCCCAGCATTTT CASSYSGGISNQPQHF
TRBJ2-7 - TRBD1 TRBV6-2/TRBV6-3 TGTGCCAGCAGTTTTAGACAGGGTATTAGGTCCGCCTACGAGCAGTACTTC CASSFRQGIRSAYEQYF
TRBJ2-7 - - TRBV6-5 TGTGCCAGCAGACGGGACACTCACGAGCAGTACTTC CASRRDTHEQYF
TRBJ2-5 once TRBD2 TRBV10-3 TGTGCCATCAGTGGGACTAGCGGAGAGGGAGGAGAGACCCAGTACTTC CAISGTSGEGGETQYF
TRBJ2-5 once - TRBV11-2 TGTGCCAGCAGCCCCGGTCCTACTAGGAGTGAGACCCAGTACTTC CASSPGPTRSETQYF
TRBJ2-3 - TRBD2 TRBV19 TGTGCCAGTAGTATAGGGACTAGCGGGGATACGCAGTATTTT CASSIGTSGDTQYF
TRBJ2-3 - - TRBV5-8 TGTGCCAGCAGCTTGATTACAGCTAGCACAGATACGCAGTATTTT CASSLITASTDTQYF
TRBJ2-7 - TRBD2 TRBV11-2 TGTGCCAGCAGCAGGGGTGTCAGCGGGGGGATCTACGAGCAGTACTTC CASSRGVSGGIYEQYF
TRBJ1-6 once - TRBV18 TGTGCCAGCTCACCACTTCGAGTGGACATAGATTGGTCCGTGAATTCACCCCTCCACTTT CASSPLRVDIDWSVNSPLHF
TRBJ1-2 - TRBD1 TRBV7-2 TGTGCCAGCAGCTTAGCACAGGGGGGGCACTATGGCTACACCTTC CASSLAQGGHYGYTF
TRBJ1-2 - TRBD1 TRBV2 TGTGCCAGCAGCGAATCGGGACAGGGGTTTGACTATGGCTACACCTTC CASSESGQGFDYGYTF
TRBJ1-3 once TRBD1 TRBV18 TGTGCCAGCTCACCACAGGGGGCCTTTGGAAACACCATATATTTT CASSPQGAFGNTIYF
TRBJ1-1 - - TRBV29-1 TGCAGCGTTGCTGGAGGGGTGACTGAAGCTTTCTTT CSVAGGVTEAFF
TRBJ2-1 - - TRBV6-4 TGTGCCAGCAGTGACGGGACAAATATCAATGAGCAGTTCTTC CASSDGTNINEQFF
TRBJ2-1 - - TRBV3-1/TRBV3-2 TGTGCCAGCAGCCCAAGGCTGGGGAGCTCCTACAATGAGCAGTTCTTC CASSPRLGSSYNEQFF
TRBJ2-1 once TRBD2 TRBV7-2 TGTGCCAGCAGCGTGGACGCGGGGGGGCTCGATGAGCAGTTCTTC CASSVDAGGLDEQFF
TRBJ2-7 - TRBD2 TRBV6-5 TGTGCCAGCAGGTCCGGGACTAGATACGAGCAGTACTTC CASRSGTRYEQYF
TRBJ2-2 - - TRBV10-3 TGTGGAGGGGGAAGTAACACCGGGGAGCTGTTTTTT CGGGSNTGELFF
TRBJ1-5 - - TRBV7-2 TGTGCCAGCAGCTTAGAGGGGGTCGGACAGCCCCAGCATTTT CASSLEGVGQPQHF
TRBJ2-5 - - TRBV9 TGTGCCAGCAGCACCTCAGGGTGGTCGGAGACCCAGTACTTC CASSTSGWSETQYF
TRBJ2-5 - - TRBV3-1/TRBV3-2 TGTGCCAGCAGCCAAGACCTAGGCCAAGAGACCCAGTACTTC CASSQDLGQETQYF